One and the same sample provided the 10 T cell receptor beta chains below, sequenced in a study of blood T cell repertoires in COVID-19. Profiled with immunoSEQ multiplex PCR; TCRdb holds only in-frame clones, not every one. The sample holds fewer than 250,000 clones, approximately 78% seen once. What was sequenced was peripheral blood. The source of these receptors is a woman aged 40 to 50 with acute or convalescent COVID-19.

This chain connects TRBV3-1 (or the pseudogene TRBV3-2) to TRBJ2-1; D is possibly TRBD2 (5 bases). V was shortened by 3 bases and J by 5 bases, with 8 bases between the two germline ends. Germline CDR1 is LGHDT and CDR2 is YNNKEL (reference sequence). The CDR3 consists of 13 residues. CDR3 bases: TGTGCCAGCAGCCACTTGGGAGACAATGAGCAGTTCTTC. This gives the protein CASSHLGDNEQFF.

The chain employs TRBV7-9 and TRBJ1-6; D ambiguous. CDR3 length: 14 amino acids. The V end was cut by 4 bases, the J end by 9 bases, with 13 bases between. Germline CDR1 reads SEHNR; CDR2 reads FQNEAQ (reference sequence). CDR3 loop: CASSSPVGTSPLHF. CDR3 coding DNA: TGTGCCAGCAGCTCCCCAGTGGGCACTTCACCCCTCCACTTT.

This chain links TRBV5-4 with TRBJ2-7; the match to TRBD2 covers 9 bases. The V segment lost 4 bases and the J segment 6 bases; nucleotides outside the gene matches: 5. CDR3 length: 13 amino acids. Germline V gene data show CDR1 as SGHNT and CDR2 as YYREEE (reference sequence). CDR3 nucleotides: TGTGCCAGCAGCCCGGGACTAGCCGGCGAGCAGTACTTC. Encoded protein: CASSPGLAGEQYF.

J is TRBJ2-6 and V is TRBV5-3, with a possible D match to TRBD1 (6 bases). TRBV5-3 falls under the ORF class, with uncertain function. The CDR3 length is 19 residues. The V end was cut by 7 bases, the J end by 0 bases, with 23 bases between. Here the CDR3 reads CARREEPTGYSSGANVLTF. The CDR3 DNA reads TGTGCCAGACGTGAAGAACCGACAGGTTATTCCTCTGGGGCCAACGTCCTGACTTTC.

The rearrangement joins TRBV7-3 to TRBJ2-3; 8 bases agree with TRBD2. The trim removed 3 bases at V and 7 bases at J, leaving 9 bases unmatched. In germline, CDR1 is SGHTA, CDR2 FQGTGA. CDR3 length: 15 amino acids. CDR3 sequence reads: CASSFAGGPTYTQYF. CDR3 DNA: TGTGCCAGCAGCTTTGCGGGGGGCCCAACTTATACGCAGTATTTT.

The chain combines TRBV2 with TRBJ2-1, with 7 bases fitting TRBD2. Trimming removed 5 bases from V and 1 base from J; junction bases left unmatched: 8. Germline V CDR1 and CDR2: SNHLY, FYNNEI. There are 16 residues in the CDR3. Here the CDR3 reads CASSTVSGGSYNEQFF. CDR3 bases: TGTGCCAGCAGTACCGTTTCCGGGGGGTCCTACAATGAGCAGTTCTTC.

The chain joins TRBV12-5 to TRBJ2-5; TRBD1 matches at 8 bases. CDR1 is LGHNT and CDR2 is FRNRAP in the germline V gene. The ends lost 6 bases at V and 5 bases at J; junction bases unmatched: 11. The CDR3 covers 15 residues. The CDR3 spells CASGRDRGNRETQYF. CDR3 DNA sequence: TGTGCTAGTGGCCGCGACAGGGGTAATAGGGAGACCCAGTACTTC.

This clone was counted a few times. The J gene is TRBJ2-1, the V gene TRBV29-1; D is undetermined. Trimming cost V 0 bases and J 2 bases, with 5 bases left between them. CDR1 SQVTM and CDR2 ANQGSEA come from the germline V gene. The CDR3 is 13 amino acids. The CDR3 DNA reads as TGCAGCGTTGAAGATGGAGCCTACAATGAGCAGTTCTTC. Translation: CSVEDGAYNEQFF.

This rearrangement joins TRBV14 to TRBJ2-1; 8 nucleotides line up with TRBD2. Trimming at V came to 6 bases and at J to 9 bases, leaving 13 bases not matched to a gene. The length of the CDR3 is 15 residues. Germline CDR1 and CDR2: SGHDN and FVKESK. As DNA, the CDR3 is TGTGCCAGCAGTTCGAAGGGACTAGGAAGGAGTGAGCAGTTCTTC. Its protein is CASSSKGLGRSEQFF.

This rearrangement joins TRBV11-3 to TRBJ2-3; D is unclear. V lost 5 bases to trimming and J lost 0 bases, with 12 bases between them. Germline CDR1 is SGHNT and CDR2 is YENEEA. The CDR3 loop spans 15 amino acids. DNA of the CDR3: TGTGCCAGCAGCCCCGCTGGGCTCAGCACAGATACGCAGTATTTT. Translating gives CASSPAGLSTDTQYF.